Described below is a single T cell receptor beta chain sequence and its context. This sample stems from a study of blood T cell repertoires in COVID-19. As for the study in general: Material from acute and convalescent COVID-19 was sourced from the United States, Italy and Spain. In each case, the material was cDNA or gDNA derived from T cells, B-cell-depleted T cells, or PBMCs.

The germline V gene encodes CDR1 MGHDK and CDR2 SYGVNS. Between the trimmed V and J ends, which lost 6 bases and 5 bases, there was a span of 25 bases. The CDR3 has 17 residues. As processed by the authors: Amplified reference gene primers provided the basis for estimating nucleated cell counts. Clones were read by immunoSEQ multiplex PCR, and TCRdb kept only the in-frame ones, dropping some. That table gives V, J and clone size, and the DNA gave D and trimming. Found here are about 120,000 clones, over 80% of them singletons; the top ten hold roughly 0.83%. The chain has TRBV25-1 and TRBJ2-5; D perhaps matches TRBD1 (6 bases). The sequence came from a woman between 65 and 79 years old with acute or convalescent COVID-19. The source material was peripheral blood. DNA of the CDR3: TGTGCCAGCAGGGCTCTCCGGGTACAGGGTTTGGGGGAGACCCAGTACTTC. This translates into CASRALRVQGLGETQYF. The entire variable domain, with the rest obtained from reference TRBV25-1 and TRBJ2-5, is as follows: EADIYQTPRYLVIGTGKKITLECSQTMGHDKMYWYQQDPGMELHLIHYSYGVNSTEKGDLSSESTVSRIRTEHFPLTLESARPSHTSQYLCASRALRVQGLGETQYFGPGTRLLVL.